This T cell receptor beta chain was identified during a study of cytomegalovirus exposure and HLA in healthy donors. Study outcomes and limitations: Among TCR beta chains, those listed as cytomegalovirus-associated numbered about 150.

CDR3 length: 15 residues. Germline CDR1 is SGHRS and CDR2 is YFSETQ. This clone was detected once. Its antigen is unidentified. Profiled with immunoSEQ multiplex PCR; TCRdb holds only in-frame clones, not every one. The sample contains around 50,000 clones, 94% of which appear only once. Sequencing input: PBMCs. The V gene is TRBV5-1, the J gene TRBJ1-3; tentative D call: TRBD1 (5 bases). The origin of this receptor is a woman younger than 30 in good health and CMV-seropositive. CDR3 sequence (DNA): TGCGCGAGCCGGGAGGGGCTCAGCTCTGGAAACACCATATATTTT. It codes for CASREGLSSGNTIYF.